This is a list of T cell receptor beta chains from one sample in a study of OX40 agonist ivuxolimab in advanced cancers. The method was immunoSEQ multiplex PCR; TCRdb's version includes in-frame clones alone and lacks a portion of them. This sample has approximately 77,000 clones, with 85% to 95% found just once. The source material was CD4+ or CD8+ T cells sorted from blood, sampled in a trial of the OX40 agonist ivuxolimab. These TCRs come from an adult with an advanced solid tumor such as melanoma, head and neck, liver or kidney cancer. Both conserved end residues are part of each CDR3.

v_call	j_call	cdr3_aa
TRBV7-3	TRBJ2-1	CASSRSGREYNEQFF
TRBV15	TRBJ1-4	CATSGWTGGDEKLFF
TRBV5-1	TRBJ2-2	CASSLVGGAGSRELFF
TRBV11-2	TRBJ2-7	CASSFREGEQYF
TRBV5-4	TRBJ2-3	CASSLFGTRDTQYF
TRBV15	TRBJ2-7	CATSKTSGRVGSYEQYF
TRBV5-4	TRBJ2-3	CASSLTSGDADTQYF
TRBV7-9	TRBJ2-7	CASSQGVTYHF
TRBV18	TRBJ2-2	CASSRTSGRNTGELFF
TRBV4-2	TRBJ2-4	CASSLYGEGRSNIQYF
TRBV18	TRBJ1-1	CASSPSLNWNTEAFF
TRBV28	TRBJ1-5	CASSPSPLQPQHF
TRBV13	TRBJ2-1	CASSLDGSHNEQFF
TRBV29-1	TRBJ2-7	CSVELRQGKNEQYF
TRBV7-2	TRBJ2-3	CASSLRGQNTQYF
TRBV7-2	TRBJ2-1	CASLQGRGRVNEQFF
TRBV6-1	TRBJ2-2	CASNWDRNTGELFF
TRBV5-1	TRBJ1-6	CASSPHTPPDSPLHF
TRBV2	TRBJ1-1	CASSPQTGRGTEAFF
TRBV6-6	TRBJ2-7	CASSYPGIYEQYF
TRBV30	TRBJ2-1	CAWSVRGDNEQFF
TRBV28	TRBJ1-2	CASSPYLTYTSYTF
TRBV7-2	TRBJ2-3	CASSLARGLRTATQYF
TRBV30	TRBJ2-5	CAWSESGEVETQYF
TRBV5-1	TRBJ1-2	CASSLTGGSYGYTF
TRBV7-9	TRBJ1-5	CASSLGTGSNQPQHF
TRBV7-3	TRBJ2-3	CASSFGGGPTTQYF
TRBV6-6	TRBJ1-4	CASRALVNEKLFF
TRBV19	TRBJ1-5	CASSIRDRGNQPQHF